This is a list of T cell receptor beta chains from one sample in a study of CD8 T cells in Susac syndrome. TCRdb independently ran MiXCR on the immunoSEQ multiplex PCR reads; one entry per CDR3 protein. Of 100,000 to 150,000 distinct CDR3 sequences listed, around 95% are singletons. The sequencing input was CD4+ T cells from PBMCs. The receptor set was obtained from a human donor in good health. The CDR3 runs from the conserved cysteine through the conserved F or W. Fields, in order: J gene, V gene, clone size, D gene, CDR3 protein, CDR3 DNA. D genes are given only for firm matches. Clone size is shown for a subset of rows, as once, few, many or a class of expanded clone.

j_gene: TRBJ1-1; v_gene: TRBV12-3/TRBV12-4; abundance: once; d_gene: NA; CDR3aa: CASSPAGAGNTEAFF; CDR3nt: TGTGCCAGCAGTCCCGCGGGGGCGGGGAACACTGAAGCTTTCTTT
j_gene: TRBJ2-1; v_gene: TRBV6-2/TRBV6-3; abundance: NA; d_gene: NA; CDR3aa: CASTPELAHNEQFF; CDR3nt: TGTGCCAGCACCCCTGAGCTAGCGCATAATGAGCAGTTCTTC
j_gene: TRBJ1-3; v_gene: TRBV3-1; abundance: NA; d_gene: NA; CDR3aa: CASRTQGMGNTIYF; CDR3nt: TGTGCCAGCAGAACGCAGGGAATGGGAAACACCATATATTTT
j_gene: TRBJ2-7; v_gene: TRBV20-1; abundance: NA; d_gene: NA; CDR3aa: CSGTGTESSYEQYF; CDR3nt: TGCAGCGGAACCGGGACCGAGAGCTCCTACGAGCAGTACTTC
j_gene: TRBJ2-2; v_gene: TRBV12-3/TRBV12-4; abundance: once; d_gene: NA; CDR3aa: CASSLALLADGTGELFF; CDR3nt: TGTGCCAGCAGTTTAGCGTTACTAGCCGACGGCACCGGGGAGCTGTTTTTT
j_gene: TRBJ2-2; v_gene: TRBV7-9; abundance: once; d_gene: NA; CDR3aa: CASSSRGTGELFF; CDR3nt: TGTGCCAGCAGCTCCAGGGGCACCGGGGAGCTGTTTTTT
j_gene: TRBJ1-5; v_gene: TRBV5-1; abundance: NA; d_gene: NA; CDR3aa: CASSLEGVNQPQHF; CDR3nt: TGCGCCAGCAGCTTGGAAGGGGTCAATCAGCCCCAGCATTTT
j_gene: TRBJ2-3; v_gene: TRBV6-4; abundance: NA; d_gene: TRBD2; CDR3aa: CASRNSGRPTDTQYF; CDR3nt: TGTGCCAGCAGAAATAGCGGGAGGCCCACAGATACGCAGTATTTT
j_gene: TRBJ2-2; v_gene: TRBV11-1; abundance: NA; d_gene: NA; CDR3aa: CASSWDQANTGELFF; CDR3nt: TGTGCCAGCAGCTGGGATCAGGCTAACACCGGGGAGCTGTTTTTT
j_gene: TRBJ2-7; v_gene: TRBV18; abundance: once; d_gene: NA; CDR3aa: CASSPSRGSYEQYF; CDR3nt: TGTGCCAGCTCGCCATCCCGGGGGTCCTACGAGCAGTACTTC
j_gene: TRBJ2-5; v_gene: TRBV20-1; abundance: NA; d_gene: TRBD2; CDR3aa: CSARDNGLAGQETQYF; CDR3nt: TGCAGTGCTAGAGATAACGGGCTAGCGGGACAAGAGACCCAGTACTTC
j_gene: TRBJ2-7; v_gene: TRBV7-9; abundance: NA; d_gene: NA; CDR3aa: CASSLAGGSGQYF; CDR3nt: TGTGCCAGCAGCTTAGCAGGGGGAAGCGGGCAGTACTTC
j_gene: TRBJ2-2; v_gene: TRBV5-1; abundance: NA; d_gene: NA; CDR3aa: CASSLAHRKLRPGELFF; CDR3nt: TGCGCCAGCAGCTTGGCCCACAGAAAGTTGCGACCGGGGGAGCTGTTTTTT
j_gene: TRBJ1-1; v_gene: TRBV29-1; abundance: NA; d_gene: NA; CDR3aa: CSVDHSGVETEAFF; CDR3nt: TGCAGCGTTGATCATTCGGGGGTCGAGACTGAAGCTTTCTTT
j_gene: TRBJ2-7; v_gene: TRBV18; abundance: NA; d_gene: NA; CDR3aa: CASSLYDPYEQYF; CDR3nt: TGTGCCAGCTCACTATATGACCCCTACGAGCAGTACTTC
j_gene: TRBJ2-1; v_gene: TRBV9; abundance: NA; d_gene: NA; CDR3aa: CASSVGGSGLSGQFF; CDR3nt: TGTGCCAGCAGCGTAGGAGGTAGCGGTCTGAGTGGGCAGTTCTTC
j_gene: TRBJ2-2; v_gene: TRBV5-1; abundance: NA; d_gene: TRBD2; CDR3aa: CASSPNSGRETGELFF; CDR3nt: TGCGCCAGCAGCCCGAATAGCGGGAGGGAGACCGGGGAGCTGTTTTTT
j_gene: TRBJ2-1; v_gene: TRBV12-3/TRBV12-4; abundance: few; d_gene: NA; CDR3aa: CASSLMGSSYNEQFF; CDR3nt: TGTGCCAGCAGTTTAATGGGGAGTTCCTACAATGAGCAGTTCTTC
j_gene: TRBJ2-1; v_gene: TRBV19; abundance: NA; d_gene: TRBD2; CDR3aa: CASSSGRSHNEQFF; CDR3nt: TGTGCCAGTAGTAGCGGGAGAAGTCACAATGAGCAGTTCTTC
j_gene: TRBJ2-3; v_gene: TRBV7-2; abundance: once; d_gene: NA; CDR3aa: CASSLLLRRTDTQYF; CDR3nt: TGTGCCAGCAGCTTATTACTCCGGCGCACAGATACGCAGTATTTT
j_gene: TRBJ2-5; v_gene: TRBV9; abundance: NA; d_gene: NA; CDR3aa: CASSPGAEETQYF; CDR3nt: TGTGCCAGCAGCCCGGGAGCGGAGGAGACCCAGTACTTC